This TCR beta chain was profiled in a study of T-cell memory formation after mild COVID-19. Overall study context: For the most part, TCR clusters were specific to one donor. General study results and limits: The pre-infection memory compartment contained some responding clones, suggesting cross-reactive memory joined. Contracting CD4+ clones lay largely in CM and EM, with CD8+ ones residing in EMRA.

On this clonotype: Its antigen is currently unknown.

Barcoded TCR alpha and TCR beta cDNA libraries with UMIs came from 5'RACE using constant-segment primers. TCRdb fed the 5' RACE reads into MiXCR, producing one record per CDR3 protein. The sample consists of more than 300,000 distinct CDR3 sequences, roughly 13% of them appearing once. This CDR3 is 13 amino acids long. V was shortened by 0 bases and J by 6 bases, with 10 bases between the two germline ends. CDR1 is DFQATT, CDR2 SNEGSKA, per germline (reference sequence). The J gene is TRBJ2-3, the V gene TRBV20-1; no clear D. The specimen was PBMCs or a T cell subset sorted from them (not recorded which). The clonotype originates from a man between 18 and 29 years old who had mild COVID-19 (a few samples of this study predate the infection). Cell type and time point are not known. CDR3 in amino acids: CSARDGNTDTQYF. The CDR3 DNA reads as TGCAGTGCTAGAGATGGGAACACGGATACGCAGTATTTT.